This TCR beta chain derives from a study of neurological immune-mediated disorders. From the 5' RACE reads, TCRdb called clonotypes with MiXCR, one entry per CDR3 protein. The sample has 80,000 or so distinct CDR3 sequences, approximately 9.4% seen once. This clonotype was counted at least ten times. The antigen remains unidentified. General study points: Private repertoires in all groups were suggested, as expanded clones shared no CDR3 amino acid sequences across subjects.

The ends were cut back, 9 bases at V and 9 bases at J, with 12 bases in the middle. Per germline, CDR1 MDHEN and CDR2 SYDVKM. The CDR3 covers 11 residues. Input material: PBMCs. The V and J genes are TRBV28 and TRBJ2-4, with a tentative D call TRBD1 (5 bases). The TCR sequence derives from a man aged 50-59 years in good health. The DNA for the CDR3 is TGTGCCAGTACAGGTGCAAGCATTCAGTACTTC. It encodes CASTGASIQYF.